Listed here is a single T cell receptor beta chain. The entry originates in a study of blood T cell repertoires in COVID-19. The germline CDR1 and CDR2 sequences are KGHSH and LQKENI. The length of the CDR3 is 14 residues. Trimming stripped 8 bases from V and 2 bases from J, with 14 bases between. The protocol was immunoSEQ multiplex PCR, while the TCRdb copy is restricted to in-frame clones and leaves out a portion. The sample consists of some 130,000 clones, approximately 90% of them appearing once. The sample was peripheral blood. The chain links TRBV18 to TRBJ2-3; D remains ambiguous. The clonotype originates from a man between 60 and 70 years old with COVID-19, enrolled during active disease. The CDR3 nucleotides read TGTGCCAGCCACCCAGCGAGCCTCACAGATACGCAGTATTTT. Its protein product is CASHPASLTDTQYF.